These 9 T cell receptor beta chains share one sample of origin, sequenced in a study of T cell repertoires in cytomegalovirus infection. TCRdb re-called the reads through MiXCR, storing one row per CDR3 protein. Of more than 500,000 distinct CDR3 sequences listed, approximately 15% were seen once; the top ten hold about 24%. Sequencing was carried out using CD8+ T cells from PBMCs. Source of these receptors: a human donor in good health (CMV status not recorded). Some clones in this sample may be carry-over from other donors' samples.

This clonotype was recorded many times. The chain uses TRBV7-9 and TRBJ2-1; D tentatively reads TRBD1 or TRBD2 (5 bases each). Germline V CDR1 and CDR2: SEHNR, FQNEAQ (reference sequence). Trimming left V 4 bases short and J 8 bases short, with 9 bases between. The CDR3 runs to 12 residues. The CDR3 bases are TGTGCCAGCAGCTCCGGGACGGATGAGCAGTTCTTC. This sequence encodes CASSSGTDEQFF.

This clonotype was seen repeatedly, ten times or more. The V call is TRBV6-6, the J call TRBJ1-5; D not resolved. The CDR3 covers 12 residues. Trimming shortened V by 2 bases and J by 10 bases, and 9 bases separated the two germline ends. Looked up from germline, CDR1 is MNHNY and CDR2 is SVGAGI (reference sequence). CDR3 DNA sequence: TGTGCCAGCAGTTACAGCCGGTCTCCCCAGCATTTT. Its protein is CASSYSRSPQHF.

This clonotype was recorded many times. The DNA for the CDR3 is TGTGCCAGCAGCTTAGTAGAGGAACACGAGCAGTACTTC. It is translated as CASSLVEEHEQYF. V gene TRBV11-2 combines with J gene TRBJ2-7, with no clear D. The CDR3 sequence is 13 residues long. Germline V gene data show CDR1 as SGHAT and CDR2 as FQNNGV. V shed 1 base and J shed 5 bases, with 9 bases lying between them.

The table lists this clonotype with a few counts. The J gene is TRBJ2-3, the V gene TRBV28; 7 bases are a match to TRBD2. The CDR3 is made up of 17 amino acids. With V trimmed by 2 bases and J by 5 bases, 13 bases remained unmatched. The germline gives CDR1 MDHEN, CDR2 SYDVKM. The CDR3 here is CASSLVGAGASGDTQYF. CDR3 DNA: TGTGCCAGCAGTTTAGTCGGGGCGGGAGCCTCAGGAGATACGCAGTATTTT.

In its sample, this clonotype was seen many times. The CDR3 is CASSGPGLATDEQFF. The CDR3 DNA follows: TGTGCCAGCAGCGGCCCGGGACTAGCTACTGATGAGCAGTTCTTC. The chain uses TRBV7-9 and TRBJ2-1, with TRBD2 matching 9 bases. With 5 bases clipped from V and 8 bases from J, the junction kept 10 bases outside the gene matches. This CDR3 has 15 amino acids. Germline CDR1 SEHNR, CDR2 FQNEAQ (reference sequence).

The chain joins TRBV5-6 to TRBJ2-1; 11 nucleotides align to TRBD2. The CDR3 has 18 amino acids. CDR1 is SGHDT, CDR2 YYEEEE, per germline. The V gene end was trimmed by 4 bases and the J gene end by 0 bases; junction bases not matched to a gene: 9. As DNA, the CDR3 is TGTGCCAGCAGCGCCGGGACTAGCGGAGTTAGCTCCTACAATGAGCAGTTCTTC. Translating gives CASSAGTSGVSSYNEQFF. The full variable domain, completed using reference TRBV5-6 and TRBJ2-1, is DAGVTQSPTHLIKTRGQQVTLRCSPKSGHDTVSWYQQALGQGPQFIFQYYEEEERQRGNFPDRFSGHQFPNYSSELNVNALLLGDSALYLCASSAGTSGVSSYNEQFFGPGTRLTVL.

This clonotype was counted at least ten times. The chain is built from TRBV7-9 and TRBJ2-1; TRBD1 is a possible D gene (6 bases). CDR3 length: 15 residues. Deletions cut 1 base from V and 3 bases from J, with 10 bases between. Germline values: CDR1 SEHNR, CDR2 FQNEAQ (reference sequence). The CDR3 nucleotides read TGTGCCAGCAGCTTAGTACAGGGCAACTACAATGAGCAGTTCTTC. Its protein is CASSLVQGNYNEQFF.

This clonotype has ten or more counts. V gene TRBV7-8 combines with J gene TRBJ2-7; 7 bases line up with TRBD2. The CDR3 is 15 residues long. J lost 2 bases, V lost 8 bases, and 12 bases had no gene match. Germline CDR1 reads SGHVS; CDR2 reads FQNEAQ. The CDR3: CASSDGEGYPYEQYF. CDR3 nucleotide sequence: TGTGCCAGCTCCGATGGGGAGGGGTACCCCTACGAGCAGTACTTC. Complete variable domain (other parts from reference TRBV7-8 and TRBJ2-7): GAGVSQSPRYKVAKRGQDVALRCDPISGHVSLFWYQQALGQGPEFLTYFQNEAQLDKSGLPSDRFFAERPEGSVSTLKIQRTQQEDSAVYLCASSDGEGYPYEQYFGPGTRLTVT.

This clonotype was found many times. V usage is TRBV4-1 and J usage is TRBJ1-5; no definite D call. This CDR3 contains 14 residues. With 0 bases removed from V and 7 bases from J, the gap between germline ends came to 10 bases. The germline V gene has CDR1 MGHRA and CDR2 YSYEKL. The CDR3 coding sequence is TGCGCCAGCAGCCAAGAGGAGGGTTGGCAGCCCCAGCATTTT. Its translation is CASSQEEGWQPQHF.